This T cell receptor (beta chain) was found in a study of blood T cell repertoires in COVID-19 (TCRdb year 2020). General notes on the study: Collaborator samples came from the United States, Italy and Spain and covered acute and convalescent phases of COVID-19. Where available, HLA class I and class II types were obtained from metadata supplied by the sample provider rather than from assay-based typing. Subjects who had been exposed to COVID-19, were actively infected with it, or had recovered from it provided the deeply sampled blood TCRbeta repertoires that made up the dataset. A freely available public database, intended as a resource for researchers studying the immune response to SARS-CoV-2, is where the repertoires were released. The prospective study material was composed of cDNA or gDNA derived from T cells, B-cell-depleted T cells, or PBMCs. Samples were obtained from the ongoing ImmuneRACE study (first 160 participants) and from 1,200 or so subjects provided by 6 global collaborators. Nearly every sample came with metadata listing a de-identified subject ID, COVID-19 status, age in years and sex.

Here V drops 4 bases and J drops 2 bases, and the junction holds 8 bases not matched to any gene. From cysteine to phenylalanine, the CDR3 is 15 amino acids long. Only CDR3 DNA remains: 45 bases, in frame from the first base. According to the germline V gene, CDR1 reads SGHTS and CDR2 reads YDEGEE. In the prospective study, participants were roughly 18 to 90 years old, resided in 25 or so geographic areas of the United States, and were enrolled through a virtual design. Cohort assignment in the prospective study relied on participant-reported clinical history from a screening survey and a study questionnaire. Exposed participants were defined as having been in contact with someone with a PCR-confirmed or clinician-diagnosed COVID-19 case within 2 weeks of study entry. In the prospective study, mobile phlebotomists collected whole blood, serum and a nasopharyngeal or oropharyngeal swab from each participant. Prospective study participants could optionally give additional blood draws and questionnaires over a roughly 2-month period. Prospective study blood samples were shipped either frozen or at room temperature before DNA extraction.

TCRbeta CDR3 regions were amplified from genomic DNA using the immunoSEQ Assay, a bias-controlled multiplex PCR. Concerning the study's data processing: Within the assay, amplification of reference gene primers was used to estimate how many nucleated cells each sample contained. To quantify the absolute abundance of each unique TCRbeta CDR3 rearrangement, sequence reads were collapsed and filtered. Productive Simpson clonality was computed per sample as the square root of Simpson's diversity index over productive rearrangements. In TCRdb, the immuneACCESS table is reduced to in-frame sequences with V and J assigned. These tables do not hold every clone; where another copy was compared, an unresolved V gene accounts for under half, and the others remain unexplained. D and trimming come from the DNA, and the V and J calls and clone size come from that table. For this sample there are some 180,000 clones; 84% appear just once. The leading ten clones occupy around 3.1% of the sample.

Findings and caveats that apply to the study as a whole: The quantity of clinical and demographic metadata differed by source and by participant and was supplied without curation.

Of note for this clone: Its cognate antigen has yet to be identified. No clone much larger than this one lies a single base away; base qualities are absent.

The clonotype comes from a woman in her thirties who had been exposed to COVID-19. Sequenced sample: PBMCs or T cells enriched from blood (not recorded which). The chain is assembled from TRBV5-8 and TRBJ1-1; 7 central nucleotides agree with TRBD1. The DNA reads TGTGCCAGCAGCCAAGGGACAGTTTTCAACACTGAAGCTTTCTTT. Translated, it gives CASSQGTVFNTEAFF.